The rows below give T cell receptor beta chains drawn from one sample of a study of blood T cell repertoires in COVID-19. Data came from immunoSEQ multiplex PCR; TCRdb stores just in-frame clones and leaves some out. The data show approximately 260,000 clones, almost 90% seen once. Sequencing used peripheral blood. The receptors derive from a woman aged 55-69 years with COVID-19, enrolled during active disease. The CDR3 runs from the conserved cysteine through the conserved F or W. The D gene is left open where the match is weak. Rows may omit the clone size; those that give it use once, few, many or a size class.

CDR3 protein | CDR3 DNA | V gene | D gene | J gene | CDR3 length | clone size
CASSSGVPTGRRYEQYF | TGTGCCAGCAGTTCAGGCGTGCCGACAGGGAGGCGTTACGAGCAGTACTTC | TRBV7-9 | - | TRBJ2-7 | 17 | -
CASSLGTTEAFF | TGCGCCAGCAGCTTGGGGACTACTGAAGCTTTCTTT | TRBV5-1 | - | TRBJ1-1 | 12 | -
CASSYSQGSGNTIYF | TGTGCCAGCAGTTACTCCCAGGGTTCTGGAAACACCATATATTTT | TRBV6-5 | - | TRBJ1-3 | 15 | -
CASSLNVRGEQYF | TGTGCCAGCAGCTTAAACGTCCGGGGGGAGCAGTACTTC | TRBV7-3 | - | TRBJ2-7 | 13 | -
CASSQDLTVEAFF | TGCGCCAGCAGCCAAGATCTAACCGTGGAAGCTTTCTTT | TRBV4-3 | - | TRBJ1-1 | 13 | -
CASSCRRMTGGSSGNTIYF | TGTGCCAGCAGCTGCCGCCGCATGACAGGGGGCAGCTCTGGAAACACCATATATTTT | TRBV7-3 | TRBD1 | TRBJ1-3 | 19 | -
CASSEGRTREQYF | TGTGCCAGCAGTGAAGGACGGACTAGAGAGCAGTACTTC | TRBV6-1 | TRBD2 | TRBJ2-7 | 13 | -
CASSYSADRLNSPLHF | TGTGCCAGCAGTTACTCTGCGGACAGGCTAAATTCACCCCTCCACTTT | TRBV6-5 | TRBD1 | TRBJ1-6 | 16 | -
CASSAGLAGGRAETQYF | TGTGCCAGCAGCGCTGGACTAGCGGGGGGTAGGGCGGAGACCCAGTACTTC | TRBV9 | TRBD2 | TRBJ2-5 | 17 | -
CASSSQRQGVKSEQYF | TGTGCCAGCAGCTCTCAAAGACAGGGTGTAAAGAGCGAGCAGTACTTC | TRBV9 | TRBD1 | TRBJ2-7 | 16 | -
CASSPGLGSYNEQFF | TGCGCCAGCAGCCCAGGACTAGGCTCCTACAATGAGCAGTTCTTC | TRBV5-1 | TRBD2 | TRBJ2-1 | 15 | -
CASSLVRGTNTGELFF | TGTGCCAGCAGCTTAGTTCGGGGGACGAACACCGGGGAGCTGTTTTTT | TRBV11-2 | - | TRBJ2-2 | 16 | -
CASGSAQSPSYEQYF | TGTGCTAGTGGGTCAGCACAGAGTCCCTCCTACGAGCAGTACTTC | TRBV12-5 | - | TRBJ2-7 | 15 | -
CASRPTGGNYNEQFF | TGTGCCAGCAGACCGACAGGGGGAAATTACAATGAGCAGTTCTTC | TRBV7-9 | TRBD1 | TRBJ2-1 | 15 | -
CASSVGSGGDNQPQHF | TGTGCCAGCAGCGTAGGTTCAGGGGGAGACAATCAGCCCCAGCATTTT | TRBV9 | TRBD1 | TRBJ1-5 | 16 | -
CSASPGGNTIYF | TGCAGTGCTAGTCCCGGGGGAAACACCATATATTTT | TRBV20-1 | - | TRBJ1-3 | 12 | -
CASSQDREATEAFF | TGTGCCAGCAGTCAAGACAGGGAGGCCACTGAAGCTTTCTTT | TRBV27 | TRBD1 | TRBJ1-1 | 14 | once
CASSELSAGGPDTQYF | TGTGCCAGCAGTGAACTCTCGGCGGGGGGCCCGGATACGCAGTATTTT | TRBV6-1 | TRBD2 | TRBJ2-3 | 16 | -
CASSKRSSYEQYF | TGTGCCAGTAGTAAGAGGAGCTCCTACGAGCAGTACTTC | TRBV19 | - | TRBJ2-7 | 13 | few
CASSLTGGAQGTQYF | TGTGCCAGCAGCCTGACGGGGGGGGCCCAGGGTACGCAGTATTTT | TRBV3-1/TRBV3-2 | TRBD2 | TRBJ2-3 | 15 | -
CASSVAGGTHYEQYF | TGTGCCAGCAGCGTAGCTGGAGGGACCCACTACGAGCAGTACTTC | TRBV9 | - | TRBJ2-7 | 15 | -
CASSIGGGAGELFF | TGTGCCAGTAGTATAGGAGGAGGGGCCGGGGAGCTGTTTTTT | TRBV19 | - | TRBJ2-2 | 14 | -
CASSLVREGEAFF | TGTGCCAGCAGCTTAGTCAGGGAGGGTGAAGCTTTCTTT | TRBV7-3 | - | TRBJ1-1 | 13 | -
CASRTGITGELFF | TGTGCCAGCAGGACAGGCATCACCGGGGAGCTGTTTTTT | TRBV12-3/TRBV12-4 | - | TRBJ2-2 | 13 | -
CSASDIVGRGLRETQYF | TGCAGTGCTAGTGATATCGTAGGCAGGGGGCTTCGGGAGACCCAGTACTTC | TRBV20-1 | TRBD1 | TRBJ2-5 | 17 | -
CASSPSGSGISNQPQHF | TGTGCCAGTAGCCCCTCAGGCTCAGGCATTAGCAATCAGCCCCAGCATTTT | TRBV19 | - | TRBJ1-5 | 17 | -
CASLGFSGGTSTDTQYF | TGCGCCAGCCTGGGGTTTAGCGGGGGGACTAGCACAGATACGCAGTATTTT | TRBV10-2 | TRBD2 | TRBJ2-3 | 17 | -
CASTTLFGAFF | TGTGCCAGCACAACTTTATTCGGGGCTTTCTTT | TRBV2 | - | TRBJ1-1 | 11 | -